The source of this T cell receptor beta chain is a study of cytomegalovirus exposure and HLA in healthy donors. The PCR was carried out with 60 Vbeta primers and 13 Jbeta primers. Clones were sequenced by immunoSEQ multiplex PCR, and TCRdb holds only the in-frame ones, with some missing. Of about 130,000 clones listed, 60% to 85% are singletons. Details on this clone: Antigen unknown.

General observations from the study: The study put 150 or so TCR beta chains on its list as cytomegalovirus-associated. The study reported that TCR beta sequences accurately predicted HLA-A and HLA-B alleles in most subjects.

Germline values: CDR1 MDHEN, CDR2 SYDVKM. The CDR3 extends over 16 amino acids. Germline trimming cut 4 bases from V and 3 bases from J; bases unmatched to any gene: 7. The chain uses TRBV28 and TRBJ1-3, with TRBD1 matching over 9 bases. The source material was PBMCs. The clonotype was recovered from a human donor in good health. The chain's CDR3 is CASSSTGTGYGNTIYF. The DNA of the CDR3 is TGTGCCAGCAGTTCCACCGGGACAGGGTATGGAAACACCATATATTTT.